This TCR beta chain is drawn from a study of vaccination and CD4 T cells after COVID-19. Study overall: The cells in question were stimulated using overlapping spike peptides derived from SARS-CoV-2, HCoV-NL63, HCoV-OC43 and HCoV-229E. Cultures that served as controls received a CEFX pool, an HIV-1 Nef pool, or no peptide.

Study-level points and caveats: Nearly all convalescent vaccine-specific clones, 304 of 307, recognized only SARS-CoV-2 spike.

Treatment meaning: roughly nine-day PBMC culture with coronavirus spike peptide pools or control peptides (ViraFEST assay). Under the ViraFEST approach, antigen-specific T cells were expanded with peptide pools and TCRs subsequently sequenced. Oncomine TCR Beta short-read sequencing was applied to DNA from cultured CD4+ T cells. Each CDR3 protein is one row after TCRdb ran MiXCR on the PCR reads. The sample holds around 13,000 distinct CDR3 sequences; more than 20% are singletons and the top ten take roughly a sixth. With regard to this clonotype: Antigen unknown.

The sequence was obtained from a human donor who had recovered from COVID-19. The sample here was CD4+ T cells from blood, cultured in vitro, taken after SARS-CoV-2 vaccination.

CDR3 amino acids: CSVEFKVHQGSYTF. CDR3 in DNA: TGCAGCGTTGAGTTTAAGGTACACCAGGGTAGCTACACCTTC. The chain joins TRBV29-1 to TRBJ1-2; D perhaps matches TRBD1 (5 bases). Germline CDR1 reads SQVTM; CDR2 reads ANQGSEA. V dropped 3 bases and J dropped 9 bases, with 20 bases sitting between them. The CDR3 length is 14 residues.